This T cell receptor (beta chain) came from a study of cytomegalovirus exposure and HLA in healthy donors (dated by TCRdb to between 2016 and 2019). Background on the whole study: In an earlier analysis of approximately 640 of the donors, 276 Gb of sequence data and about 110 million unique TCR beta sequences from about 190 million T cells were reported. Four to six DR-DQ haplotypes were handled as single units for association and clustering, since linkage in the cohort was strong. The genetic ancestry cluster associated with self-reported Caucasian donors included 81% of the 398 genotyped donors. The aim of the study was to test whether cataloging public T cell receptors could identify signatures of past pathogen exposure. Every discovery cohort repertoire had been produced on one sequencing platform. In the later analysis, no new phenotypic data were used to find candidate immune exposures; instead, reliance was placed on TCR beta sequences and their occurrence across donors. Alongside the repertoire data, information on donor age, sex, ethnicity and CMV serostatus was compiled. To predict cytomegalovirus infection status, the study combined high-throughput TCR immunosequencing, statistical association of individual TCRs with disease status, and machine learning. The T cell repertoires of 550 to 850 subjects were profiled by immunosequencing and related to cytomegalovirus serostatus. In a later analysis, previously published TCR beta repertoires from 500 to 750 donors were re-analyzed and high-resolution HLA genotyping was added so that TCR occurrence patterns could be studied. An earlier analysis of around 580 of the donors used high-throughput TCR beta sequencing to judge whether each TCR beta V gene segment behaved as functional or pseudogenic. Typing coverage varied by locus: 629-630 donors for A, B, C, DRB1 and DQB1; roughly 520 for DQA1; over 600 for DPA1; roughly 450 for DPB1. A later genetic analysis used genome-wide SNP genotypes for about three fifths of the 666 donors, treating that subset as a discovery cohort. HLA typing covered class I and class II loci at four-digit resolution. Roughly 300 gigabases of sequencing data and tens of millions of unique TCR sequences were included in an early release covering several hundred HLA-typed donors. Among 398 genotyped donors of the cohort, an average of approximately 240,000 unique TCR beta nucleotide sequences were sequenced per donor, 15% to 20% of them non-productive. Besides the first cohort of 666 subjects, a separate validation cohort made up of 120 different subjects was used. Paper-wide results and their limitations: The classifier was reported to diagnose cytomegalovirus status with high specificity and sensitivity in both the original cohort and the validation cohort. In vitro tests confirmed that three of the cytomegalovirus-associated TCR beta chains recognize cytomegalovirus antigens. Only TCR beta chains were sequenced in this cohort, and the absence of alpha or paired-chain data limited detectable features. Some IMGT-functional V segments, including TRBV6-2 and TRBV6-3, could not be distinguished by the 87-base-pair reads and were therefore excluded. Roughly uniform sequencing depth across donors was assumed in presence/absence analyses, although this assumption may not hold. Linkage disequilibrium might explain the correlated functional status among segregating V segments, but an unknown experimental factor could not be ruled out. When HLA alleles, especially DR and DQ, strongly co-occurred, TCR associations were difficult to assign to individual alleles. While some public TCRs were present in many individuals, most TCR sequences turned up only very rarely across donors. According to a later analysis, most CMV-associated TCR beta chains appeared to be HLA-restricted, and the HLA associations seemed to be driven largely by CMV exposure. An earlier analysis of some 590 of the donors showed that most TCR beta V segments appeared in productive rearrangements either about 87% or about 30% of the time, which broadly matched IMGT annotations. A cluster of highly shared sequence variants was judged likely to represent a technical artifact of the sequencing pipeline. At a false discovery rate of 0.05, a later analysis linked about 17,000 TCR beta sequences to specific HLA alleles. HLA typing was unavailable for some donors at each locus, so association tests used only the typed subset. According to a later analysis, parvovirus B19, influenza, CMV and Epstein-Barr virus appeared linked to several top co-occurrence clusters. A total of 164 TCR beta chains were listed by the study as associated with cytomegalovirus. According to a later analysis, TCR association rates differed among HLA loci, with DRB1 alleles showing the most associated TCRs and HLA-C alleles showing the fewest. Compared with equally common non-associated chains, HLA-associated TCR beta chains in a later analysis were more clonally expanded and had lower generation probabilities. A further reported finding was that TCR beta sequences accurately predicted the HLA-A and HLA-B alleles for most subjects in the first cohort. According to a later genetic analysis, donors in an Asian-associated ancestry cluster had fewer N-insertions in productive TCRs than the approximately 610-donor mean. Because counts were too low, under 20 rarely observed V segments, including chromosome 9 orphons, were left out of the earlier analysis of a few hundred of the donors. CMV serostatus was the only immune exposure information available for the cohort. It was suggested by the authors that the approach could potentially be generalized to other disease states and immunological phenotypes. In a later genetic analysis, a missense DCLRE1C variant was associated with V-gene and J-gene trimming of TCR beta chains, and the association was replicated in an independent cohort.

The library was made by the immunoSEQ multiplex PCR assay. The multiplex PCR relied on a mix of 60 forward primers for TCR Vbeta segments and 13 reverse primers for TCR Jbeta segments. Amplification of the CDR3 region of rearranged TCR beta genes was performed with a multiplex PCR assay on genomic DNA. The amplified TCR beta libraries were sequenced on the Illumina HiSeq System as 87-base-pair reads. Per the source publication's procedure: Across the roughly 640 repertoires, a later analysis counted 78 million or so unique TCR beta chains, some 11 million of which were shared by at least two donors. A nearest-neighbor algorithm error-corrected the raw reads and collapsed the reads into unique sequences, merging closely related sequences to remove PCR and sequencing errors. V, D and J gene segments were assigned by aligning CDR3 sequences to IMGT reference sequences. For a sequence to be retained, a match of at least six nucleotides was required to both a V gene segment and a J gene segment. Rearrangements were called productive when the CDR3 lacked stop codons and stayed in frame with V and J; all others were non-productive. Following IMGT convention, CDR3 was defined as the stretch from the second conserved V-encoded cysteine up to the conserved J-encoded phenylalanine. Sequences without an unambiguous match to a single V gene segment were excluded from the earlier analysis of several hundred of the donors. An earlier analysis of fewer than 750 of the donors called V segments functional above 56.7% productive rearrangements and segregating when the between-donor standard deviation exceeded 5%. A statistical classification framework was built for diagnosing cytomegalovirus status from the catalog of TCR beta chain sequences. In a later analysis, V and J genes were assigned by comparing TCR nucleotide sequences against IMGT/GENE-DB human TR gene sequences. The TCRdist pipeline was used in a later analysis to assign CDR3 sequences and most-parsimonious VDJ recombination scenarios. In a later analysis, each TCR beta chain was defined by its CDR3 amino acid sequence together with its V-gene family, and reads lacking a unique V-gene family were excluded. As a way to deal with suspected cross-contamination and a sequencing artifact, a later analysis dropped 592 nucleotide sequences that were highly shared and had low generation probability. In a later analysis, a clonal expansion index for each public chain was calculated from normalized within-repertoire ranks of inferred template counts. In a later analysis, generation probabilities were computed with a VDJ recombination model fitted to out-of-frame rearrangements, and the resulting probabilities were checked against IGoR. A later analysis scored TCR-TCR, TCR-HLA and TCR-CMV co-occurrence with hypergeometric tests, applying a repertoire-size bias correction to TCR pairs. False discovery rates were estimated in a later analysis by permuting HLA or CMV assignments 20 times. A later analysis grouped co-occurring TCRs with DBSCAN, adding TCRdist sequence similarity when clustering within HLA-allele-positive subsets. For co-occurrence clustering, repertoires with fewer than 30,000 or more than 120,000 public chains were excluded, along with five repertoires with anomalous nucleotide sharing. TCRdb re-hosts the immuneACCESS table, in-frame sequences only. Its copies lack some clones; in the studies checked, an unresolved V gene accounts for under half of them, and the cause for the rest is not known. V, J and clone size are those of that table, while D and trimming were read from the DNA. In all, the sample holds about 170,000 clones, and around 80% of those were seen once. The ten largest make up about 0.77% of the sample.

Trimming removed 7 bases from V and 0 bases from J, leaving 10 bases between the germline ends. The germline V gene yields SNHLY for CDR1 and FYNNEI for CDR2. Reading from cysteine to phenylalanine, the CDR3 counts 13 amino acids. Here the CDR3 DNA is all that survives: 39 bases in frame from base 1. The cohort consisted of some 670 healthy bone marrow donors. At the time of sampling, every cohort member was nominally healthy, though immune exposures that went unrecorded were likely present. The donor was CMV seronegative and was included in the group of around 320 seronegative cohort members. Every donor gave a peripheral blood sample, and the peripheral blood mononuclear cells from that sample were used for TCR beta sequencing. Genomic DNA was extracted from the blood cell samples with the Qiagen DNeasy Blood Extraction Kit. As concerns this clone: Its antigen target is currently unknown. Base qualities are missing; no much larger clone stands one base away. Other DNA sequences in the same sample also yield this CDR3.

The TCR originated in a woman younger than 35 in good health and CMV-seronegative. The chain employs TRBV2 and TRBJ2-7; TRBD2 could be the D gene, as 5 bases match. The specimen sequenced was PBMCs. The DNA sequence is TGTGCCAGCACCCTAGCCCCCTCCTACGAGCAGTACTTC. This encodes CASTLAPSYEQYF.